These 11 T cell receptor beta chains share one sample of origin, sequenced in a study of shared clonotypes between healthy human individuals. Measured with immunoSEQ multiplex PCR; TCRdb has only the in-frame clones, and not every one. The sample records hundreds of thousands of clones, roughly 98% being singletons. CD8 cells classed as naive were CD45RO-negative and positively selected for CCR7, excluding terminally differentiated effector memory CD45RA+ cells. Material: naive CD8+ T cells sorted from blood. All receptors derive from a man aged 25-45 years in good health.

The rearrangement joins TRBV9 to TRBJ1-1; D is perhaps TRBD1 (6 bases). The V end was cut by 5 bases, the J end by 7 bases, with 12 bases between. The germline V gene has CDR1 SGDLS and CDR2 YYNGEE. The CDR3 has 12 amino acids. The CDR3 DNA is TGTGCCAGCAGTCCAGGGGAGGATGAAGCTTTCTTT. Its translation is CASSPGEDEAFF. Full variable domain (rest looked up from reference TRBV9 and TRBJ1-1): DSGVTQTPKHLITATGQRVTLRCSPRSGDLSVYWYQQSLDQGLQFLIQYYNGEERAKGNILERFSAQQFPDLHSELNLSSLELGDSALYFCASSPGEDEAFFGQGTRLTVV.

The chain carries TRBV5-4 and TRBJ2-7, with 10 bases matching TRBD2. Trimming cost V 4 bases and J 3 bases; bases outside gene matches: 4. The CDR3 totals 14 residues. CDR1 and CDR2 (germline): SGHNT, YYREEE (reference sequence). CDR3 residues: CASSPRTSGYEQYF. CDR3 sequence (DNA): TGTGCCAGCAGCCCCCGGACTAGCGGCTACGAGCAGTACTTC.

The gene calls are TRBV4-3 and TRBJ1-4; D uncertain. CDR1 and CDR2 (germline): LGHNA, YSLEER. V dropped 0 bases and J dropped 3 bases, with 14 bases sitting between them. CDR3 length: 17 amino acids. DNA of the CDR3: TGCGCCAGCAGCCAAGACAACCGGGAGGGCTCTAATGAAAAACTGTTTTTT. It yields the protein CASSQDNREGSNEKLFF.

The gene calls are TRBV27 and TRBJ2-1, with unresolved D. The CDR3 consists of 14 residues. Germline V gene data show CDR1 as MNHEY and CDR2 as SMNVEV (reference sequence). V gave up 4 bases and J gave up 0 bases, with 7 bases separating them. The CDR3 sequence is CASSWQVSYNEQFF. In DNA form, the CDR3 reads TGTGCCAGCAGTTGGCAGGTCTCCTACAATGAGCAGTTCTTC.

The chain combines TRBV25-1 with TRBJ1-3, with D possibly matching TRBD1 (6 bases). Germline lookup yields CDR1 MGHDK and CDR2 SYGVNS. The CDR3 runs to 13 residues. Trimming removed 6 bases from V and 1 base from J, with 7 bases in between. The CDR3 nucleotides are TGTGCCAGCAGAACAGGGTCTGGAAACACCATATATTTT. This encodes CASRTGSGNTIYF.

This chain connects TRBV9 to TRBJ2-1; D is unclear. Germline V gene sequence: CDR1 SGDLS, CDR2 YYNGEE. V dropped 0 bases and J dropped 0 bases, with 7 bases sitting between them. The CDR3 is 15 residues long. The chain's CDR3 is CASSVADSSYNEQFF. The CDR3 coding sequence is TGTGCCAGCAGCGTAGCGGATAGCTCCTACAATGAGCAGTTCTTC.

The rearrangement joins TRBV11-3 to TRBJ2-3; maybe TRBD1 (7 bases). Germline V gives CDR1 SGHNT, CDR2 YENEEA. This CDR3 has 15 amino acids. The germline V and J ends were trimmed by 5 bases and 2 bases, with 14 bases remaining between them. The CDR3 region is CASSPQGGITDTQYF. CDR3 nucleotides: TGTGCCAGCAGCCCCCAGGGGGGTATCACAGATACGCAGTATTTT.

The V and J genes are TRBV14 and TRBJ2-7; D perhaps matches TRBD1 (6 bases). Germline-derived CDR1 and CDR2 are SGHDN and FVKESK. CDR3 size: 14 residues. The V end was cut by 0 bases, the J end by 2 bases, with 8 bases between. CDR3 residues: CASSQESGAYEQYF. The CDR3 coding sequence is TGTGCCAGCAGCCAAGAATCAGGGGCCTACGAGCAGTACTTC.

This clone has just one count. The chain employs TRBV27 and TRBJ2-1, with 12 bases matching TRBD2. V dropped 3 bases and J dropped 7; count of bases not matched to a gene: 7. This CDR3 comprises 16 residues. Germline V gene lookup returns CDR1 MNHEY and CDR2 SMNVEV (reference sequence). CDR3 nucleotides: TGTGCCAGCAGTTTCCTAGCGGGAGGGCCGAGGAATGAGCAGTTCTTC. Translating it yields CASSFLAGGPRNEQFF.

As DNA, the CDR3 is TGCAGCGTTGCTGGGGGCGATACCTACGAGCAGTACTTC. Its translation is CSVAGGDTYEQYF. The chain recombines TRBV29-1 with TRBJ2-7; D might be TRBD1 (6 bases). Trimming stripped 4 bases from V and 2 bases from J, with 12 bases between. CDR1 SQVTM and CDR2 ANQGSEA come from the germline V gene. The CDR3 is made up of 13 amino acids.

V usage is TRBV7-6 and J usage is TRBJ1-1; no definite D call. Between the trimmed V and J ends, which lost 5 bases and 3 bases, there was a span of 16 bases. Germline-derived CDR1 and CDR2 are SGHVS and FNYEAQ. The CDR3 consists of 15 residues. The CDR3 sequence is CASSEDPGSDTEAFF. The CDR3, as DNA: TGTGCCAGCAGCGAAGACCCGGGATCGGACACTGAAGCTTTCTTT.